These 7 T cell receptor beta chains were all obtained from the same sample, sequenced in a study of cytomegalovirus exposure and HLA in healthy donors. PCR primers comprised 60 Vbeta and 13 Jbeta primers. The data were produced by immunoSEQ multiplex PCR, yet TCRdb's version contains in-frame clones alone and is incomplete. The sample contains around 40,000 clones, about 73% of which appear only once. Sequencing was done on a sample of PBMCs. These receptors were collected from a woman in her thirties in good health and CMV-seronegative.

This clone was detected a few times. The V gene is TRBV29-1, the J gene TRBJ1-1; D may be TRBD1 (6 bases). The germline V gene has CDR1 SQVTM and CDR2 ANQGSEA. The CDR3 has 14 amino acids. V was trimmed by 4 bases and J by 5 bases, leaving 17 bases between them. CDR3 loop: CSVGGQQGETEAFF. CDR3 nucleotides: TGCAGCGTTGGGGGGCAACAGGGCGAGACTGAAGCTTTCTTT. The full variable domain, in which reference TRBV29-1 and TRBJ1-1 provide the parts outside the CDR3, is SAVISQKPSRDICQRGTSLTIQCQVDSQVTMMFWYRQQPGQSLTLIATANQGSEATYESGFVIDKFPISRPNLTFSTLTVSNMSPEDSSIYLCSVGGQQGETEAFFGQGTRLTVV.

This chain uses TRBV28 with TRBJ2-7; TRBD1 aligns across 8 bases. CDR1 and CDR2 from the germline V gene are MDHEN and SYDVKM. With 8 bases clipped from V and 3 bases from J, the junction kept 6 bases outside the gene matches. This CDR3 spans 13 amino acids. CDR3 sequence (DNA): TGTGCCAGCCGCAAACAGGGGGTCTACGAGCAGTACTTC. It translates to CASRKQGVYEQYF.

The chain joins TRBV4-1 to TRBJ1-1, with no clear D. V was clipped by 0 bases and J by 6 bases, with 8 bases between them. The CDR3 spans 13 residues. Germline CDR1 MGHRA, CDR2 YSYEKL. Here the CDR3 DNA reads TGCGCCAGCAGCCAAGACGGTCACGCTGAAGCTTTCTTT. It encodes CASSQDGHAEAFF.

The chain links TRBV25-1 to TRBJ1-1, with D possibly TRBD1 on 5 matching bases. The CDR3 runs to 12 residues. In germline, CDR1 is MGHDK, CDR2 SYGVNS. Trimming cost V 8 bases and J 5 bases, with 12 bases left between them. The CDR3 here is CASGGLVTEAFF. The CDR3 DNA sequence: TGTGCCAGCGGGGGGTTGGTGACTGAAGCTTTCTTT.

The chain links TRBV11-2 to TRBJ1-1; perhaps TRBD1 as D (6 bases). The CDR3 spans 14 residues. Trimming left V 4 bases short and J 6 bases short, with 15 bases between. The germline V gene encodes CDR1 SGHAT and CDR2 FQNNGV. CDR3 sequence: CASSSIQGRAEAFF. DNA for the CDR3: TGTGCCAGCAGCTCAATACAGGGTAGAGCTGAAGCTTTCTTT.

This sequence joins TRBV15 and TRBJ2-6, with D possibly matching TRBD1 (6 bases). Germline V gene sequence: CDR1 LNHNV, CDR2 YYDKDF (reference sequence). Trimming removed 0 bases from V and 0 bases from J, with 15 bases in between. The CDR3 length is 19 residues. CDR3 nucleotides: TGTGCCACCAGCAGAGAACACAGGGTGATGAGCTCTGGGGCCAACGTCCTGACTTTC. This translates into CATSREHRVMSSGANVLTF.

Here the CDR3 reads CASNTGDSSTDTQYF. The CDR3 nucleotides read TGTGCCAGCAATACAGGGGACTCTAGCACAGATACGCAGTATTTT. The chain employs TRBV6-1 and TRBJ2-3; the D gene is possibly TRBD1 (7 bases). The V end lost 7 bases, the J end lost 0 bases, and 14 bases lay between the germline ends. The germline CDR1 and CDR2 sequences are MNHNS and SASEGT. This CDR3 has 15 amino acids.